The 7 T cell receptor beta chains given below trace back to one sample, sequenced in a study of shared clonotypes between healthy human individuals. Sequencing used immunoSEQ multiplex PCR; TCRdb keeps in-frame clones, though not all of them. The table includes around 480,000 clones, approximately 79% detected once. Sequencing was performed on PBMCs. The receptors shown here come from a middle-aged woman in good health. Some clones in this sample may be carry-over from other donors' samples.

The rearrangement uses TRBV7-9 and TRBJ2-2; tentatively, D is TRBD1 or TRBD2 (5 bases each). Germline CDR1 and CDR2: SEHNR and FQNEAQ (reference sequence). The CDR3 runs to 16 residues. Deletions cut 2 bases from V and 4 bases from J, with 14 bases between. The CDR3 bases are TGTGCCAGCAGCTTACGGGGACCGACGGGCACCGGGGAGCTGTTTTTT. This encodes CASSLRGPTGTGELFF.

Here the CDR3 reads CASSSGQASTGELFF. DNA for the CDR3: TGTGCCAGCAGTTCGGGACAGGCGTCCACCGGGGAGCTGTTTTTT. The chain recombines TRBV6-5 with TRBJ2-2, with TRBD1 identical over 8 bases. Germline CDR1 is MNHEY and CDR2 is SVGAGI. V shed 4 bases, J shed 4 bases, and the junction held 5 bases outside the gene matches. CDR3 length: 15 residues.

This clone was picked up many times. The chain carries TRBV28 and TRBJ1-5; D may be TRBD1 (5 bases). Trimming took 5 bases from V and 4 from J, leaving 24 bases between them. From germline, CDR1 is MDHEN and CDR2 SYDVKM. The CDR3 is 18 residues long. The CDR3 is CASSRGQIVGLDNQPQHF. DNA for the CDR3: TGTGCCAGCAGTCGGGGCCAGATAGTCGGCCTGGATAATCAGCCCCAGCATTTT.

The chain uses TRBV7-3 and TRBJ2-2; D gene unclear. Trimming took off 4 bases at V and 4 bases at J, with 7 bases between the two ends. The germline V gene has CDR1 SGHTA and CDR2 FQGTGA. The CDR3 loop spans 13 amino acids. The CDR3 loop reads CASSSSSTGELFF. The DNA for the CDR3 is TGTGCCAGCAGCTCAAGCAGCACCGGGGAGCTGTTTTTT.

The chain links TRBV4-3 to TRBJ2-1, with 7 positions matching TRBD2. CDR1 and CDR2 from the germline V gene are LGHNA and YSLEER. The ends lost 0 bases at V and 4 bases at J; junction bases unmatched: 9. The CDR3 contains 17 residues. In DNA, the CDR3 is TGCGCCAGCAGCCAAGATGGGACTATATCGCCGTACAATGAGCAGTTCTTC. Protein: CASSQDGTISPYNEQFF.

As concerns this clone: This CDR3 is also generated by other DNA sequences in the sample. The chain recombines TRBV5-4 with TRBJ2-5; possible D gene TRBD2, 5 bases. V shed 0 bases and J shed 2 bases, with 5 bases lying between them. Germline loops: CDR1 SGHNT, CDR2 YYREEE (reference sequence). The CDR3 is 13 residues long. DNA for the CDR3: TGTGCCAGCAGCTTGGTAGCGCAAGAGACCCAGTACTTC. Translating it yields CASSLVAQETQYF.

This sequence joins TRBV2 and TRBJ2-7, with 8 bases matching TRBD2. Germline V gives CDR1 SNHLY, CDR2 FYNNEI. This CDR3 contains 18 residues. J was trimmed by 1 base and V by 3 bases; bases with no gene match: 14. The DNA of the CDR3 is TGTGCCAGCAGTGACGGGGGGGCTGGCCTAGGTGGATCCTACGAGCAGTACTTC. Protein: CASSDGGAGLGGSYEQYF.